The rows below give T cell receptor beta chains drawn from one sample of a study of shared clonotypes between healthy human individuals. TCRdb's copy holds only in-frame clones and misses some; the assay was immunoSEQ multiplex PCR. Altogether some 790,000 clones are present, roughly 72% being singletons, with the ten largest covering under 2%. Sequenced input: memory CD4+ T cells sorted from blood. All receptors come from a woman in her twenties or thirties in good health. Both conserved end residues are part of each CDR3. A D gene is named only where the DNA matches it firmly. Clone size, where shown, is once, few, many, or a class for clones that have expanded.

V gene	clone size	J gene	D gene	CDR3 protein	CDR3 DNA
TRBV27	.	TRBJ2-3	.	CASALAHLTDTQYF	TGTGCCAGCGCCCTAGCGCACCTCACAGATACGCAGTATTTT
TRBV19	once	TRBJ1-1	.	CASSTRGETTARGTEAFF	TGTGCCAGTAGTACTCGGGGAGAGACTACAGCTCGGGGCACTGAAGCTTTCTTT
TRBV5-3	once	TRBJ2-1	TRBD2	CARSLGPGLAGGPNIYNEQFF	TGTGCCAGAAGCTTGGGCCCGGGACTAGCGGGAGGGCCAAACATTTACAATGAGCAGTTCTTC
TRBV25-1	.	TRBJ2-7	.	CASSWGVSYEQYF	TGTGCCAGCAGTTGGGGAGTTTCCTACGAGCAGTACTTC
TRBV28	.	TRBJ2-7	.	CASAPSKGSHEQYF	TGTGCCAGCGCACCAAGTAAGGGGTCCCACGAGCAGTACTTC
TRBV11-3	.	TRBJ2-3	.	CASSLGSRDTDTQYF	TGTGCCAGCAGCTTAGGGTCCCGTGACACAGATACGCAGTATTTT
TRBV5-1	.	TRBJ2-3	.	CASSLGSRTSTDTQYF	TGCGCCAGCAGCTTGGGGTCTCGTACTAGCACAGATACGCAGTATTTT
TRBV28	.	TRBJ2-1	.	CASSFSRGANEQFF	TGTGCCAGCAGTTTTTCAAGGGGGGCAAACGAGCAGTTCTTC
TRBV2	few	TRBJ2-1	.	CASTLLVNNEQFF	TGTGCCAGCACCCTACTAGTTAACAATGAGCAGTTCTTC
TRBV7-2	once	TRBJ1-5	.	CASSLTGIAGQPQHF	TGTGCCAGCAGCTTAACGGGGATTGCCGGTCAGCCCCAGCATTTT
TRBV7-9	few	TRBJ2-7	TRBD2	CASSLVAGGREQYF	TGTGCCAGCAGCTTAGTAGCGGGAGGGCGGGAGCAGTACTTC
TRBV19	.	TRBJ2-2	.	CASTRSATGELFF	TGTGCCAGTACCCGATCGGCCACCGGGGAGCTGTTTTTT
TRBV6-1	.	TRBJ2-1	TRBD2	CATLMGRGYNEQFF	TGTGCCACCCTGATGGGGCGGGGGTACAATGAGCAGTTCTTC
TRBV7-8	.	TRBJ1-1	TRBD1	CASSEREARGRLLAFF	TGTGCCAGCAGCGAACGGGAGGCCAGGGGGAGATTACTGGCTTTCTTT
TRBV5-1	.	TRBJ2-5	.	CASSNGHGETQYF	TGCGCCAGCAGCAATGGGCACGGAGAGACCCAGTACTTC
TRBV10-3	.	TRBJ1-4	.	CAISEHGQLLFF	TGTGCCATCAGTGAGCACGGACAGTTGCTGTTTTTT
TRBV7-9	.	TRBJ2-1	.	CASSFGDGVYNEQFF	TGTGCCAGCAGCTTCGGGGATGGGGTTTACAATGAGCAGTTCTTC
TRBV7-9	.	TRBJ2-7	TRBD2	CASSLGTIKFDEQYF	TGTGCCAGCAGCTTGGGGACTATTAAGTTCGACGAGCAGTACTTC
TRBV18	few	TRBJ1-2	.	CASSRPQGRGYTF	TGTGCCAGCTCACGACCACAGGGACGCGGCTACACCTTC
TRBV7-2	.	TRBJ1-5	.	CASSLAANQPQHF	TGTGCCAGCAGCTTGGCAGCTAATCAGCCCCAGCATTTT
TRBV5-1	few	TRBJ2-1	TRBD2	CASSLDGTSGVGEQFF	TGCGCCAGCAGCTTGGATGGGACTAGCGGGGTCGGGGAGCAGTTCTTC
TRBV18	.	TRBJ2-1	TRBD2	CASSPTGGGHEQFF	TGTGCCAGCTCACCGACCGGGGGGGGGCATGAGCAGTTCTTC
TRBV7-2	.	TRBJ1-2	TRBD1	CASSTRTGRGYTF	TGTGCCAGCAGCACCCGGACAGGCAGAGGCTACACCTTC
TRBV2	.	TRBJ2-7	TRBD1	CASSASGTGPYEQYF	TGTGCCAGCAGTGCGTCCGGGACAGGGCCCTACGAGCAGTACTTC
TRBV11-2	few	TRBJ2-5	.	CASSLGSGGVTQYF	TGTGCCAGCAGCTTAGGTAGCGGCGGGGTTACCCAGTACTTC
TRBV6-5	few	TRBJ2-7	TRBD1	CASSYSGTGTYEQYF	TGTGCCAGCAGTTACTCGGGGACAGGGACCTACGAGCAGTACTTC
TRBV25-1	.	TRBJ2-7	TRBD1	CASSAGGQEYEQYF	TGTGCCAGCAGTGCAGGCGGACAGGAATACGAGCAGTACTTC
TRBV29-1	few	TRBJ2-5	TRBD2	CSANPQGGPGGTQYF	TGCAGCGCTAACCCCCAGGGAGGTCCGGGAGGGACCCAGTACTTC
TRBV7-9	.	TRBJ1-2	.	CASSPSGGYTF	TGTGCCAGCAGCCCCTCGGGCGGCTACACCTTC
TRBV6-6	.	TRBJ2-7	.	CASSPGGYEQYF	TGTGCCAGCAGTCCCGGGGGTTACGAGCAGTACTTC